The 11 T cell receptor beta chains reported below all come from one sample, sequenced in a study of OX40 agonist ivuxolimab in advanced cancers. TCRdb keeps only in-frame clones here, not all; method: immunoSEQ multiplex PCR. Among about 59,000 clones listed, about 94% were seen once. The input for sequencing was CD4+ or CD8+ T cells sorted from blood, taken in a trial of the OX40 agonist ivuxolimab. Source of these receptors: an adult with an advanced solid tumor such as melanoma, head and neck, liver or kidney cancer.

The rearrangement uses TRBV7-9 and TRBJ1-1, with TRBD1 as a possible D gene (5 bases). Germline V gene sequence: CDR1 SEHNR, CDR2 FQNEAQ (reference sequence). The CDR3 has 13 residues. V lost 7 bases and J lost 0, with 9 bases in between. CDR3: CASIDSLNTEAFF. In DNA, the CDR3 is TGTGCCAGCATCGACAGTTTGAACACTGAAGCTTTCTTT.

This clone was recorded only once. The J gene is TRBJ2-7, the V gene TRBV19, with 10 bases identical to TRBD1. Per germline, CDR1 LNHDA and CDR2 SQIVND (reference sequence). V trimming: 5 bases; J trimming: 3 bases; junction bases outside the gene matches: 4. CDR3 length equals 14 residues. CDR3 residues: CASSHGTGDYEQYF. The CDR3 nucleotides are TGTGCCAGTAGTCACGGGACAGGGGACTACGAGCAGTACTTC.

The V and J genes are TRBV4-1 and TRBJ1-5, with a tentative D call TRBD1 (6 bases). CDR3 size: 15 residues. The germline V gene has CDR1 MGHRA and CDR2 YSYEKL. V was trimmed by 0 bases and J by 9 bases, leaving 15 bases between them. The CDR3 spells CASSQETQGPRPQHF. The CDR3 bases are TGCGCCAGCAGCCAAGAGACACAGGGCCCCAGGCCCCAGCATTTT.

V gene TRBV30 combines with J gene TRBJ2-7, with a possible D match to TRBD1 (7 bases). This CDR3 region has 12 residues. With 6 bases removed from V and 6 bases from J, the gap between germline ends came to 15 bases. Germline-derived CDR1 and CDR2 are GTSNPN and SVGIG (reference sequence). DNA of the CDR3: TGTGCCTGTGACAGGGAGGTGCTCGAGCAGTACTTC. Encoded protein: CACDREVLEQYF.

This clone was detected once. This sequence joins TRBV7-8 and TRBJ2-7; 9 bases line up with TRBD2. The CDR3 consists of 14 residues. Germline CDR1 SGHVS, CDR2 FQNEAQ. The V and J ends lost 3 bases and 3 bases, in that order; junction bases with no gene match: 3. The CDR3: CASSLMTSGYEQYF. CDR3 sequence (DNA): TGTGCCAGCAGCTTGATGACTAGCGGCTACGAGCAGTACTTC.

The genes are TRBV5-4 and TRBJ2-7; TRBD2 might be the D (6 bases). Trimming took off 4 bases at V and 0 bases at J, with 14 bases between the two ends. Germline assignment: CDR1 SGHNT and CDR2 YYREEE (reference sequence). This CDR3 region has 15 residues. The CDR3 bases are TGTGCCAGCAGCGCGGGACTCCCCAGCTCCTACGAGCAGTACTTC. Translated: CASSAGLPSSYEQYF.

The J gene is TRBJ1-5, the V gene TRBV5-8; D is possibly TRBD1 (6 bases). The germline V gene has CDR1 SGHTS and CDR2 YDEGEE. CDR3 length equals 14 residues. V was pared by 3 bases and J by 5 bases, with 12 bases between. This chain's CDR3 is CASSSGGGDQPQHF. The CDR3 nucleotides are TGTGCCAGCAGCTCCGGGGGCGGAGATCAGCCCCAGCATTTT.

The J gene is TRBJ1-5, the V gene TRBV6-1; 8 bases are shared with TRBD1. CDR1 is MNHNS and CDR2 is SASEGT in the germline V gene. The CDR3 has 13 amino acids. Trimming at V came to 8 bases and at J to 7 bases, leaving 7 bases not matched to a gene. The CDR3 region has the DNA TGTGCCAGCCGGCCGGACAGGGTCCAGCCCCAGCATTTT. Protein sequence: CASRPDRVQPQHF.

The chain links TRBV10-2 to TRBJ2-3; D is perhaps TRBD1 (6 bases). Germline CDR1 reads WSHSY; CDR2 reads SAAADI. This CDR3 spans 14 amino acids. V gave up 6 bases and J gave up 0 bases, with 10 bases separating them. CDR3 coding DNA: TGCGCCAGCAGACAGGGAACTAGCACAGATACGCAGTATTTT. It codes for CASRQGTSTDTQYF.

The V and J genes are TRBV11-2 and TRBJ2-7; 12 nucleotides line up with TRBD1. This CDR3 is 14 amino acids long. V shed 10 bases, J shed 5 bases, and the junction held 9 bases outside the gene matches. Germline CDR1 reads SGHAT; CDR2 reads FQNNGV. CDR3 protein: CAIHIRDRGHEQYF. For the CDR3, the DNA is TGTGCCATCCATATCCGGGACAGGGGGCACGAGCAGTACTTC.

The genes are TRBV4-2 and TRBJ1-5, with 8 bases identical to TRBD1. V shed 3 bases, J shed 4 bases, and the junction held 8 bases outside the gene matches. The length of the CDR3 is 16 residues. The V gene's germline CDR1 is LGHNA and CDR2 YNFKEQ. CDR3 sequence: CASSQPQGGGNQPQHF. Here the CDR3 DNA reads TGTGCCAGCAGCCAGCCACAGGGGGGAGGGAATCAGCCCCAGCATTTT.